Only a few counts were recorded for the clone carrying this T cell receptor (beta chain). The antigen is not known. TCRdb redid the calling of the 5' RACE reads with MiXCR, one entry per CDR3 protein. The sample yields roughly 190,000 distinct CDR3 sequences, more than 15% seen once. This sample was taken from a study of identical twins. Findings and caveats of the study: Partial confounding of zero-insertion analyses by invariant MAIT and iNKT cells was possible.

CDR3 length: 19 amino acids. CDR1 is MNHEY and CDR2 is SMNVEV in the germline V gene (reference sequence). Trimming removed 8 bases from V and 5 bases from J; junction bases left unmatched: 20. The same data also contributed to another study, on T cells expressing NK-cell markers. This second study says: In sorted CD3+CD56+NKG2C+, CD3+CD56+NKG2C- and CD3+CD56-NKG2C+ T cells, TCR beta repertoires were obtained. Roughly six donors carried dominant NKG2C+ clonotypes that made up roughly 1.0-8% of their CD8+ T cells. Whether the expanded NKG2C+ T cell clones recognized HCMV remained unclear.

The genes are TRBV27 and TRBJ2-1; 11 positions agree with TRBD1. The sequenced material came from CD8+ T cells sorted from blood. The TCR was taken from a woman between 18 and 29 years old in good health. This CDR3 is CASAGRGRTDRGPNNEQFF. The CDR3 coding sequence is TGTGCCAGCGCCGGAAGGGGAAGGACGGACAGGGGGCCCAACAATGAGCAGTTCTTC.